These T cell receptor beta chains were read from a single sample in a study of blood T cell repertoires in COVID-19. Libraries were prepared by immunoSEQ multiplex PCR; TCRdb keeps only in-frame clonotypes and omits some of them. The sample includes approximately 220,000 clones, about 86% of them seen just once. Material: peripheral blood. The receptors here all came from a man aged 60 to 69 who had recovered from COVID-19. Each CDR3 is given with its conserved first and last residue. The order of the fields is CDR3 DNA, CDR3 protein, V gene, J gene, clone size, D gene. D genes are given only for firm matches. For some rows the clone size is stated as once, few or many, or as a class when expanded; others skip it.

cdr3_nt: TGTGCCAGCAGCCCCATCGACAGGGGAGAGACCCAGTACTTC
cdr3_aa: CASSPIDRGETQYF
v_call: TRBV13
j_call: TRBJ2-5
clone_size: -
d_call: TRBD1

cdr3_nt: TGTGCCAGCAGGAACCCAGGTATCAATGAGCAGTTCTTC
cdr3_aa: CASRNPGINEQFF
v_call: TRBV28
j_call: TRBJ2-1
clone_size: -
d_call: -

cdr3_nt: TGTGCCAGCTCACGGGGGGGCCCTGGGCCTGAAGCTTTCTTT
cdr3_aa: CASSRGGPGPEAFF
v_call: TRBV18
j_call: TRBJ1-1
clone_size: -
d_call: -

cdr3_nt: TGTGCCAGCAGCCAGCCACGTGGGTGGGGGGGAAACTCCTACAATGAGCAGTTCTTC
cdr3_aa: CASSQPRGWGGNSYNEQFF
v_call: TRBV7-3
j_call: TRBJ2-1
clone_size: -
d_call: TRBD2

cdr3_nt: TGTGCCAGCACCGATAGGACAGCCGATAATTCACCCCTCCACTTT
cdr3_aa: CASTDRTADNSPLHF
v_call: TRBV6-5
j_call: TRBJ1-6
clone_size: once
d_call: -

cdr3_nt: TGTGCCAGCACCTTAGCGGGAGGGCCTCGCAATGAGCAGTTCTTC
cdr3_aa: CASTLAGGPRNEQFF
v_call: TRBV3-1/TRBV3-2
j_call: TRBJ2-1
clone_size: -
d_call: TRBD2

cdr3_nt: TGTGCCAGCAGTTACTCCGGGACAGCCTATGGCTACACCTTC
cdr3_aa: CASSYSGTAYGYTF
v_call: TRBV6-5
j_call: TRBJ1-2
clone_size: -
d_call: TRBD1

cdr3_nt: TGTGCCAGCAGCCGTTTAGGGGGGGGACAAGAGACCCAGTACTTC
cdr3_aa: CASSRLGGGQETQYF
v_call: TRBV5-4
j_call: TRBJ2-5
clone_size: -
d_call: -

cdr3_nt: TGTGCCAGCAGTAAACAGAGTAACTATGGCTACACCTTC
cdr3_aa: CASSKQSNYGYTF
v_call: TRBV14
j_call: TRBJ1-2
clone_size: -
d_call: -

cdr3_nt: TGTGCCAGCAGGCGGACAGGGGGCTATGGCTACACCTTC
cdr3_aa: CASRRTGGYGYTF
v_call: TRBV6-5
j_call: TRBJ1-2
clone_size: -
d_call: TRBD1

cdr3_nt: TGTGCCAGCAGCCCCTTCAGAGCGGGCACGAGTGAGCAGTTCTTC
cdr3_aa: CASSPFRAGTSEQFF
v_call: TRBV5-4
j_call: TRBJ2-1
clone_size: -
d_call: -

cdr3_nt: TGCAGCGTTGAAGCCCGGACAGGGGCCTATGGCTACACCTTC
cdr3_aa: CSVEARTGAYGYTF
v_call: TRBV29-1
j_call: TRBJ1-2
clone_size: -
d_call: TRBD1

cdr3_nt: TGCGCCAGCAGCGTACCGGGGAGGTCAGGAGAGACCCAGTACTTC
cdr3_aa: CASSVPGRSGETQYF
v_call: TRBV5-1
j_call: TRBJ2-5
clone_size: -
d_call: -

cdr3_nt: TGTGCCAGCAGGCCCACGACAGGGAGGAACACTGAAGCTTTCTTT
cdr3_aa: CASRPTTGRNTEAFF
v_call: TRBV28
j_call: TRBJ1-1
clone_size: -
d_call: TRBD1

cdr3_nt: TGTGCCAGCACCAAGGACAGTTCCTACGAGCAGTACTTC
cdr3_aa: CASTKDSSYEQYF
v_call: TRBV6-6
j_call: TRBJ2-7
clone_size: -
d_call: -

cdr3_nt: TGTGCCACCAGTGACTTCCTAGCGGGAGGGTCCAATGAGCAGTTCTTC
cdr3_aa: CATSDFLAGGSNEQFF
v_call: TRBV24-1
j_call: TRBJ2-1
clone_size: -
d_call: TRBD2

cdr3_nt: TGTGCCAGCAGTGAAGAGAGGGTCAGATTGAACACTGAAGCTTTCTTT
cdr3_aa: CASSEERVRLNTEAFF
v_call: TRBV2
j_call: TRBJ1-1
clone_size: -
d_call: -

cdr3_nt: TGTGCCAGCAGCGCGTACGGGTTAAGCAATGAGCAGTTCTTC
cdr3_aa: CASSAYGLSNEQFF
v_call: TRBV9
j_call: TRBJ2-1
clone_size: -
d_call: -

cdr3_nt: TGCGCCAGCAGCCAAGCCGCGACGGGGGACAATGAGCAGTTCTTC
cdr3_aa: CASSQAATGDNEQFF
v_call: TRBV4-3
j_call: TRBJ2-1
clone_size: -
d_call: -

cdr3_nt: TGTGCCAGCAGCCCAACAGGGGGAATCACAGATACGCAGTATTTT
cdr3_aa: CASSPTGGITDTQYF
v_call: TRBV7-9
j_call: TRBJ2-3
clone_size: -
d_call: TRBD1

cdr3_nt: TGTGCCAGCAGCTTCCGGACAGCGCATTCTGGCTACACCTTC
cdr3_aa: CASSFRTAHSGYTF
v_call: TRBV7-2
j_call: TRBJ1-2
clone_size: -
d_call: -

cdr3_nt: TGTGCCAGCAGTCCTGCGGGGGGTGGGGGTTATTTGCCGCCCCAGCATTTT
cdr3_aa: CASSPAGGGGYLPPQHF
v_call: TRBV28
j_call: TRBJ1-5
clone_size: -
d_call: -

cdr3_nt: TGTGCCTGGAGTGGACTAGGGATGGTTAACACCGGGGAGCTGTTTTTT
cdr3_aa: CAWSGLGMVNTGELFF
v_call: TRBV30
j_call: TRBJ2-2
clone_size: -
d_call: -

cdr3_nt: TGCGCCAGCAGCGCCGTTGAGGGCGGTACGCAGTATTTT
cdr3_aa: CASSAVEGGTQYF
v_call: TRBV5-1
j_call: TRBJ2-3
clone_size: -
d_call: -

cdr3_nt: TGTGCCAGCACTGGGACAGGGGGTTCCTACGAGCAGTACTTC
cdr3_aa: CASTGTGGSYEQYF
v_call: TRBV6-6
j_call: TRBJ2-7
clone_size: -
d_call: TRBD1

cdr3_nt: TGTGCCACCAGCAGTGATTACGGAGACAATCAGCCCCAGCATTTT
cdr3_aa: CATSSDYGDNQPQHF
v_call: TRBV15
j_call: TRBJ1-5
clone_size: -
d_call: -

cdr3_nt: TGCGCCAGCAGCCCTACGACTAGCGGAAGCTCCTACAATGAGCAGTTCTTC
cdr3_aa: CASSPTTSGSSYNEQFF
v_call: TRBV5-1
j_call: TRBJ2-1
clone_size: -
d_call: TRBD2

cdr3_nt: TGTGCCAGCTCACGGACAGGGAATGAAAAACTGTTTTTT
cdr3_aa: CASSRTGNEKLFF
v_call: TRBV18
j_call: TRBJ1-4
clone_size: once
d_call: TRBD1

cdr3_nt: TGCAGCGTTGTAGGTGGGGGAGGGGAGACCCAGTACTTC
cdr3_aa: CSVVGGGGETQYF
v_call: TRBV29-1
j_call: TRBJ2-5
clone_size: -
d_call: TRBD2

cdr3_nt: TGCGCCAGCAGCTTGAGCGGGAGCCACAATGAGCAGTTCTTC
cdr3_aa: CASSLSGSHNEQFF
v_call: TRBV5-1
j_call: TRBJ2-1
clone_size: -
d_call: TRBD2

cdr3_nt: TGTGCCAGCAGCTCCAATTCCTACGAGCAGTACTTC
cdr3_aa: CASSSNSYEQYF
v_call: TRBV7-2
j_call: TRBJ2-7
clone_size: -
d_call: -

cdr3_nt: TGTGCCAGCAGCCCCATGCTAGCGGGGACCTACGAGCAGTACTTC
cdr3_aa: CASSPMLAGTYEQYF
v_call: TRBV14
j_call: TRBJ2-7
clone_size: -
d_call: TRBD2

cdr3_nt: TGTGCCAGCAGCCTACTTGGACTAGCAGGGGAGACCCAGTACTTC
cdr3_aa: CASSLLGLAGETQYF
v_call: TRBV9
j_call: TRBJ2-5
clone_size: -
d_call: TRBD2

cdr3_nt: TGTGCCAGCCAAACCGGGACAATCAACACCGGGGAGCTGTTTTTT
cdr3_aa: CASQTGTINTGELFF
v_call: TRBV19
j_call: TRBJ2-2
clone_size: -
d_call: -

cdr3_nt: TGTGCCAGTAGTATCGCCGGGGAAGGCTATGGCTACACCTTC
cdr3_aa: CASSIAGEGYGYTF
v_call: TRBV19
j_call: TRBJ1-2
clone_size: -
d_call: -

cdr3_nt: TGTGCCAGCAGCCTACGGACAGGGCAAGTGAACACTGAAGCTTTCTTT
cdr3_aa: CASSLRTGQVNTEAFF
v_call: TRBV5-5
j_call: TRBJ1-1
clone_size: -
d_call: TRBD1

cdr3_nt: TGCGCCAGCAGCAAAAGACAGGGCCCCTACGAGCAGTACTTC
cdr3_aa: CASSKRQGPYEQYF
v_call: TRBV5-1
j_call: TRBJ2-7
clone_size: -
d_call: TRBD1

cdr3_nt: TGTGCCAGCAGCCAAGCTGGGGGGACCTCCTACAATGAGCAGTTCTTC
cdr3_aa: CASSQAGGTSYNEQFF
v_call: TRBV4-2
j_call: TRBJ2-1
clone_size: -
d_call: -

cdr3_nt: TGCGCCACCGATACGGGGCTAGCGGGATACAATGAGCAGTTCTTC
cdr3_aa: CATDTGLAGYNEQFF
v_call: TRBV5-1
j_call: TRBJ2-1
clone_size: few
d_call: TRBD2

cdr3_nt: TGTGCCAGCAGAATGTTGCAGGGTTACTACGAGCAGTACTTC
cdr3_aa: CASRMLQGYYEQYF
v_call: TRBV6-5
j_call: TRBJ2-7
clone_size: -
d_call: -

cdr3_nt: TGCGCCAGCAGCCGGGACAGGCAAGGCTACACCTTC
cdr3_aa: CASSRDRQGYTF
v_call: TRBV4-1
j_call: TRBJ1-2
clone_size: -
d_call: TRBD1

cdr3_nt: TGTGCCTGGAGTATAAAACAGGTTCCCCGTGAAGCTTTCTTT
cdr3_aa: CAWSIKQVPREAFF
v_call: TRBV30
j_call: TRBJ1-1
clone_size: -
d_call: -

cdr3_nt: TGTGCCAGCAGCTCTCAGAAAAGTTATATGCGGGAGACCCAGTACTTC
cdr3_aa: CASSSQKSYMRETQYF
v_call: TRBV5-6
j_call: TRBJ2-5
clone_size: -
d_call: -

cdr3_nt: TGCAGTGCTAGCAGGGTCGGGGGCTACACCTTC
cdr3_aa: CSASRVGGYTF
v_call: TRBV20-1
j_call: TRBJ1-2
clone_size: -
d_call: -

cdr3_nt: TGCGCCAGCAGCTTCCCTAGCGCACCTATGTCCCAAGAGACCCAGTACTTC
cdr3_aa: CASSFPSAPMSQETQYF
v_call: TRBV5-1
j_call: TRBJ2-5
clone_size: -
d_call: -

cdr3_nt: TGCGCCAGCAGCTCCTCGCCGGGGGGCGGGTCACCCTACGAGCAGTACTTC
cdr3_aa: CASSSSPGGGSPYEQYF
v_call: TRBV5-1
j_call: TRBJ2-7
clone_size: -
d_call: -

cdr3_nt: TGCGCCAGCAGTGAGTCGGCGGGAGGGGTAGAGACCCAGTACTTC
cdr3_aa: CASSESAGGVETQYF
v_call: TRBV10-1
j_call: TRBJ2-5
clone_size: -
d_call: TRBD2

cdr3_nt: TGCGCCAGCAGCCAAGAGCGAACAGGACTAAGCACAGATACGCAGTATTTT
cdr3_aa: CASSQERTGLSTDTQYF
v_call: TRBV4-1
j_call: TRBJ2-3
clone_size: -
d_call: -

cdr3_nt: TGTGCCAGCAGTTACCCGGGTTCAAGGTCGGGGGCTGAAGCTTTCTTT
cdr3_aa: CASSYPGSRSGAEAFF
v_call: TRBV6-6
j_call: TRBJ1-1
clone_size: -
d_call: -

cdr3_nt: TGTGCCTGGAGTGTTGGCAGCTACAATGAGCAGTTCTTC
cdr3_aa: CAWSVGSYNEQFF
v_call: TRBV30
j_call: TRBJ2-1
clone_size: -
d_call: -

cdr3_nt: TGTGCCAGCAGTCCAGACTCTCTAGAGAACTATGGCTACACCTTC
cdr3_aa: CASSPDSLENYGYTF
v_call: TRBV28
j_call: TRBJ1-2
clone_size: -
d_call: -

cdr3_nt: TGTGCCAGCAGCCAGGAGTGGGGAACAGGGCCGTCTCCAACCTTGCTCCACTTT
cdr3_aa: CASSQEWGTGPSPTLLHF
v_call: TRBV7-9
j_call: TRBJ1-6
clone_size: few
d_call: -

cdr3_nt: TGCGCCAGCAGCCAGGACAGGGGCCCTAGAAACTATGGCTACACCTTC
cdr3_aa: CASSQDRGPRNYGYTF
v_call: TRBV4-1
j_call: TRBJ1-2
clone_size: -
d_call: TRBD1

cdr3_nt: TGTGCCAGCTCACGAGCCGGGACAGGGGGCGCCGATACGCAGTATTTT
cdr3_aa: CASSRAGTGGADTQYF
v_call: TRBV18
j_call: TRBJ2-3
clone_size: -
d_call: TRBD1

cdr3_nt: TGTGCCAGCAGCTCTGCTGGACCGGGACAGGCCTACGAGCAGTACTTC
cdr3_aa: CASSSAGPGQAYEQYF
v_call: TRBV5-6
j_call: TRBJ2-7
clone_size: -
d_call: TRBD1

cdr3_nt: TGTGCCTGGAGTGAGGGGCGACAGGGGCCAGGTGCTTTCTTT
cdr3_aa: CAWSEGRQGPGAFF
v_call: TRBV30
j_call: TRBJ1-1
clone_size: once
d_call: TRBD1

cdr3_nt: TGTGCCAGCACTCAGCGGGAGGGCCATACCGGGGAGCTGTTTTTT
cdr3_aa: CASTQREGHTGELFF
v_call: TRBV27
j_call: TRBJ2-2
clone_size: -
d_call: TRBD2

cdr3_nt: TGTGCCAGCAGCGTAGCTGGGGTCTCTGGCACTCGGGGGGCAGAGACCCAGTACTTC
cdr3_aa: CASSVAGVSGTRGAETQYF
v_call: TRBV9
j_call: TRBJ2-5
clone_size: -
d_call: -